The 12 T cell receptor beta chains presented below share a single source sample, sequenced in a study of shared clonotypes between healthy human individuals. The method was immunoSEQ multiplex PCR; TCRdb's version includes in-frame clones alone and lacks a portion of them. The sample lists some 1,100,000 clones; around 82% were seen once. Material for sequencing was memory CD4+ T cells from PBMCs. Subset in this sample: CD45RA-negative fraction. These receptors came from a man aged 18 to 30 in good health. Some clones in this sample may be carry-over from other donors' samples.

The J gene is TRBJ2-5, the V gene TRBV5-1; 8 bases are a match to TRBD2. J was trimmed by 2 bases and V by 5 bases; bases with no gene match: 8. CDR3 length: 15 amino acids. CDR1 is SGHRS, CDR2 YFSETQ, per germline. CDR3 protein: CASRSAAGGQETQYF. Written as DNA, the CDR3 is TGCGCCAGCAGGTCCGCCGCGGGAGGTCAAGAGACCCAGTACTTC.

J is TRBJ2-5 and V is TRBV20-1, with D unclear. CDR3 length: 11 amino acids. The germline V gene has CDR1 DFQATT and CDR2 SNEGSKA (reference sequence). The ends were cut back, 5 bases at V and 7 bases at J, with 11 bases in the middle. CDR3 in DNA: TGCAGTGCTCAGCGCCGAGGGACCCAGTACTTC. It translates to CSAQRRGTQYF.

This chain joins TRBV19 and TRBJ1-3; D perhaps matches TRBD1 (5 bases). The germline V and J ends were trimmed by 5 bases and 8 bases, with 16 bases remaining between them. CDR3 length: 14 residues. Germline CDR1 LNHDA, CDR2 SQIVND (reference sequence). The CDR3 nucleotides are TGTGCCAGTAGTCTGCGGGACGCAGCTCACACCATATATTTT. Amino acid sequence: CASSLRDAAHTIYF. Based on the CDR3 plus reference TRBV19 and TRBJ1-3, the full variable domain is DGGITQSPKYLFRKEGQNVTLSCEQNLNHDAMYWYRQDPGQGLRLIYYSQIVNDFQKGDIAEGYSVSREKKESFPLTVTSAQKNPTAFYLCASSLRDAAHTIYFGEGSWLTVV.

J is TRBJ2-7 and V is TRBV2, with a weak D call TRBD1 (5 bases). Germline V gives CDR1 SNHLY, CDR2 FYNNEI. The germline V and J ends were trimmed by 3 bases and 3 bases, with 15 bases remaining between them. The CDR3 loop spans 15 amino acids. Here the CDR3 reads CASSEPQGLLYEQYF. The CDR3, as DNA: TGTGCCAGCAGTGAGCCCCAGGGCCTCCTCTACGAGCAGTACTTC.

The J gene is TRBJ2-7, the V gene TRBV11-2; 10 bases match TRBD2. Germline CDR1 SGHAT, CDR2 FQNNGV. Trimming at V came to 5 bases and at J to 5 bases, leaving 21 bases not matched to a gene. The CDR3 length is 19 residues. Written as DNA, the CDR3 is TGTGCCAGCAGCCCACCAGACGCGGGGCTAGCGGGAGAGTTCCACGAGCAGTACTTC. Encoded protein: CASSPPDAGLAGEFHEQYF.

J is TRBJ2-2 and V is TRBV28, with 9 bases identical to TRBD1. The length of the CDR3 is 14 residues. V trimming: 6 bases; J trimming: 4 bases; junction bases outside the gene matches: 3. CDR1 and CDR2 (germline): MDHEN, SYDVKM. The CDR3 DNA follows: TGTGCCAGCAGACAGGGGGCGGGCACCGGGGAGCTGTTTTTT. It codes for CASRQGAGTGELFF. The complete variable domain, with remaining parts taken from reference TRBV28 and TRBJ2-2, reads DVKVTQSSRYLVKRTGEKVFLECVQDMDHENMFWYRQDPGLGLRLIYFSYDVKMKEKGDIPEGYSVSREKKERFSLILESASTNQTSMYLCASRQGAGTGELFFGEGSRLTVL.

The rearrangement links TRBV6-5 to TRBJ1-5; D gene ambiguous. V shed 0 bases and J shed 0 bases, with 6 bases lying between them. Germline V CDR1 and CDR2: MNHEY, SVGAGI. The CDR3 length is 15 residues. The CDR3 DNA follows: TGTGCCAGCAGTTACTCTAGGTTTAGCAATCAGCCCCAGCATTTT. This translates into CASSYSRFSNQPQHF.

The chain is built from TRBV28 and TRBJ2-2; D is possibly TRBD2 (6 bases). In germline, CDR1 is MDHEN, CDR2 SYDVKM. Trimming removed 3 bases at V and 4 bases at J, with 12 bases between. CDR3 size: 15 residues. DNA of the CDR3: TGTGCCAGCAGTTTGGTGGGAGGACGCACCGGGGAGCTGTTTTTT. It specifies CASSLVGGRTGELFF. Based on the CDR3 plus reference TRBV28 and TRBJ2-2, the full variable domain is DVKVTQSSRYLVKRTGEKVFLECVQDMDHENMFWYRQDPGLGLRLIYFSYDVKMKEKGDIPEGYSVSREKKERFSLILESASTNQTSMYLCASSLVGGRTGELFFGEGSRLTVL.

This clone was detected only a few times. In DNA, the CDR3 is TGTGCCAGCAGCCCGGGACAGGGGAACGGGGAGCTGTTTTTT. It codes for CASSPGQGNGELFF. V is TRBV7-2 and J is TRBJ2-2, with 10 nucleotides matching TRBD1. The V and J ends lost 5 bases and 7 bases, in that order; junction bases with no gene match: 4. Per the germline V gene, CDR1 is SGHTA and CDR2 is FQGNSA. The CDR3 runs to 14 residues.

The chain joins TRBV4-1 to TRBJ2-3, with D perhaps given as TRBD1 or TRBD2 (6 bases each). V was clipped by 0 bases and J by 2 bases, with 12 bases between them. The V gene's germline CDR1 is MGHRA and CDR2 YSYEKL. The CDR3 runs 16 residues. CDR3 sequence: CASSQEGGQFTDTQYF. CDR3 nucleotide sequence: TGCGCCAGCAGCCAAGAGGGAGGACAGTTCACAGATACGCAGTATTTT.

The V gene is TRBV25-1, the J gene TRBJ1-2; maybe TRBD1 (5 bases). The germline CDR1 and CDR2 sequences are MGHDK and SYGVNS. V was cut by 8 bases and J by 4 bases, with 11 bases left in between. The CDR3 loop spans 12 amino acids. The CDR3 spells CASYRDGYGYTF. The CDR3 DNA follows: TGTGCCAGCTACCGGGACGGCTATGGCTACACCTTC.

The rearrangement links TRBV2 to TRBJ1-1, with TRBD1 identical over 7 bases. J gave up 1 base and V 6 bases, and 5 bases lay outside the gene matches. CDR1 and CDR2 (germline): SNHLY, FYNNEI. This CDR3 comprises 14 residues. CDR3 DNA: TGTGCCAGCAGCATCGACAGGGCGAACACTGAAGCTTTCTTT. Protein: CASSIDRANTEAFF.